Following are 3 T cell receptor beta chains from one sample sequenced in a study of shared clonotypes between healthy human individuals. Clones were sequenced by immunoSEQ multiplex PCR, and TCRdb holds only the in-frame ones, with some missing. Of about 1.5 million clones detected, roughly 96% appear once; the ten largest clones hold approximately 1.1%. Sequenced sample: naive CD4+ T cells sorted from blood. The sample's subset: CD45RA+ positively selected. The receptors here all came from a man between 25 and 39 years old in good health.

In this sample, this clone turned up a few times. The chain carries TRBV6-6 and TRBJ2-7; D is uncertain. V shed 6 bases and J shed 5 bases, with 14 bases lying between them. Germline CDR1 reads MNHNY; CDR2 reads SVGAGI (reference sequence). The CDR3 has 13 amino acids. This chain's CDR3 is CASSQTPVHEQYF. The CDR3 DNA sequence: TGTGCCAGCAGCCAAACTCCGGTCCACGAGCAGTACTTC.

The chain couples TRBV9 to TRBJ2-2, with TRBD2 matching over 8 bases. After removal of 2 bases from V and 7 bases from J, the junction contained 7 bases not matched to a gene. This CDR3 is 15 amino acids long. Germline V gene sequence: CDR1 SGDLS, CDR2 YYNGEE. For the CDR3, the DNA is TGTGCCAGCAGCGTCACGGGAGGGCCTAACGGGGAGCTGTTTTTT. This translates into CASSVTGGPNGELFF.

The chain employs TRBV2 and TRBJ2-2; unclear D gene. The V end lost 6 bases, the J end lost 5 bases, and 13 bases lay between the germline ends. Germline values: CDR1 SNHLY, CDR2 FYNNEI. CDR3 size: 14 residues. The CDR3 sequence: CASRSRPYTGELFF. CDR3 DNA: TGTGCCAGCAGGTCGCGACCCTATACCGGGGAGCTGTTTTTT.